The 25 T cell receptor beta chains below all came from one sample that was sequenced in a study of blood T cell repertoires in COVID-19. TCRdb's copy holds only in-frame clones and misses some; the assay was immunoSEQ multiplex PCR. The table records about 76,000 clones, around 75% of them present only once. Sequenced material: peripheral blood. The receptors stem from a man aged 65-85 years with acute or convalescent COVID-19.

In nucleotides, the CDR3 is TGCAGCGTAGCGCGGGCGGGAGCCTACGAGCAGTACTTC. Its translation: CSVARAGAYEQYF. The chain recombines TRBV29-1 with TRBJ2-7; TRBD2 agrees at 7 bases. Trimming at V came to 6 bases and at J to 2 bases, leaving 7 bases not matched to a gene. Looked up from germline, CDR1 is SQVTM and CDR2 is ANQGSEA. This CDR3 comprises 13 residues.

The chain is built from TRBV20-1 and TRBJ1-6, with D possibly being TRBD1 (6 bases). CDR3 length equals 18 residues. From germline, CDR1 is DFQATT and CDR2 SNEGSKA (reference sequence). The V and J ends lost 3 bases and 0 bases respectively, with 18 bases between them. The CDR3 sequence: CSASSPATGSSYNSPLHF. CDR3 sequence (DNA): TGCAGTGCTAGTTCCCCGGCAACAGGGAGCTCCTATAATTCACCCCTCCACTTT.

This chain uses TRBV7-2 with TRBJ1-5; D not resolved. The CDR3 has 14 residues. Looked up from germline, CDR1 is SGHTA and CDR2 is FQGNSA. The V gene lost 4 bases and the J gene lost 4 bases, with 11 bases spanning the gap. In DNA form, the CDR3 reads TGTGCCAGCAGCTACAGCGGAGGAAATCAGCCCCAGCATTTT. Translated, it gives CASSYSGGNQPQHF.

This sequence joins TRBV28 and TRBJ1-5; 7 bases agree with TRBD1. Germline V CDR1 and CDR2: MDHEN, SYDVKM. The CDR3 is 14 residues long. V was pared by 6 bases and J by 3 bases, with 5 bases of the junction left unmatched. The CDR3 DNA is TGTGCCAGCAGCAGGGGACAGACCAATCAGCCCCAGCATTTT. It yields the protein CASSRGQTNQPQHF.

CDR3 in amino acids: CASSPAADYEQYF. CDR3 DNA: TGTGCCAGCTCACCCGCCGCAGACTACGAGCAGTACTTC. J is TRBJ2-7 and V is TRBV18; the D is unclear. Per germline, CDR1 KGHSH and CDR2 LQKENI. The ends were cut back, 3 bases at V and 3 bases at J, with 9 bases in the middle. This CDR3 has 13 residues.

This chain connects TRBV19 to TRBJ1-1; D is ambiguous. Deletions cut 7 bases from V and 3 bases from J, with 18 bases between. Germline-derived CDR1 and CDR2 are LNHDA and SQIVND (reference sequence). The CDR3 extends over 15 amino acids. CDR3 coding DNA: TGTGCCAGTAAATCAGGAGGAACGGTCCACACTGAAGCTTTCTTT. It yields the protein CASKSGGTVHTEAFF.

The CDR3 DNA follows: TGCGCCAGCAGCCATGGGACACCCTCCGTCTACAATGAGCAGTTCTTC. This sequence encodes CASSHGTPSVYNEQFF. The chain combines TRBV4-3 with TRBJ2-1; D is possibly TRBD1 (6 bases). Per the germline V gene, CDR1 is LGHNA and CDR2 is YSLEER. Trimming took off 3 bases at V and 3 bases at J, with 15 bases between the two ends. The CDR3 loop spans 16 amino acids.

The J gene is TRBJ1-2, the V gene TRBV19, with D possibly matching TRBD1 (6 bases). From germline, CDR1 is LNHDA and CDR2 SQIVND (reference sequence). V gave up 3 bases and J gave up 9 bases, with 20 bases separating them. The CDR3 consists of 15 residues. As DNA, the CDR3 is TGTGCCAGTAGTATCTTGACAGGAAGTCAATGGAGCTACACCTTC. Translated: CASSILTGSQWSYTF.

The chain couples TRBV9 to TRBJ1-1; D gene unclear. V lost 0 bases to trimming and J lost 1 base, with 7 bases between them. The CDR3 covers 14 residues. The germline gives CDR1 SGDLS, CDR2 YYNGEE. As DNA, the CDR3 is TGTGCCAGCAGCGTAGACGGCGGGAACACTGAAGCTTTCTTT. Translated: CASSVDGGNTEAFF.

The DNA of the CDR3 is TGCGCCAGCAGTGACCCAAGCGGGAGTCTAGGAGAGACCCAGTACTTC. This sequence encodes CASSDPSGSLGETQYF. V is TRBV10-2 and J is TRBJ2-5; 8 nucleotides align to TRBD2. CDR1 WSHSY and CDR2 SAAADI come from the germline V gene. The CDR3 covers 16 residues. The V and J ends lost 3 bases and 4 bases, in that order; junction bases with no gene match: 10.

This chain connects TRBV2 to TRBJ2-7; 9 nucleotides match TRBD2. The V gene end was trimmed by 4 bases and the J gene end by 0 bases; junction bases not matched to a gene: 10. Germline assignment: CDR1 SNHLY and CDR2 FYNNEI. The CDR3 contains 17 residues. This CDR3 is CASSGRFLAGTSYEQYF. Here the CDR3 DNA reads TGTGCCAGCAGTGGCCGGTTTCTAGCGGGGACCTCCTACGAGCAGTACTTC.

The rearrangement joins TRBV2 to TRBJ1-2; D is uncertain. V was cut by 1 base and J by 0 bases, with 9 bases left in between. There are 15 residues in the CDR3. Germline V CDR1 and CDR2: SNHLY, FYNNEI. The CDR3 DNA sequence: TGTGCCAGCAGTGAAGTTCTCGCAGCTAACTATGGCTACACCTTC. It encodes CASSEVLAANYGYTF.

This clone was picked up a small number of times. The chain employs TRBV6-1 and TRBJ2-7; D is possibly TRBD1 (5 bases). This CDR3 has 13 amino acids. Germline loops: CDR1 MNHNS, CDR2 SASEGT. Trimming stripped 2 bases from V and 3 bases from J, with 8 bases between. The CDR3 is CASSENRNYEQYF. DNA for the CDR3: TGTGCCAGCAGTGAAAACAGGAACTACGAGCAGTACTTC.

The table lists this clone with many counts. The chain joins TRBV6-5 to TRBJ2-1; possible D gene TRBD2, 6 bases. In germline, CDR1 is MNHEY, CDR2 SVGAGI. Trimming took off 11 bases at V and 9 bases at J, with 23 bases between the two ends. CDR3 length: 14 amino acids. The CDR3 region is CASLEGPLTIEQFF. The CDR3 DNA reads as TGTGCCTCTTTGGAGGGACCCCTAACTATTGAGCAGTTCTTC.

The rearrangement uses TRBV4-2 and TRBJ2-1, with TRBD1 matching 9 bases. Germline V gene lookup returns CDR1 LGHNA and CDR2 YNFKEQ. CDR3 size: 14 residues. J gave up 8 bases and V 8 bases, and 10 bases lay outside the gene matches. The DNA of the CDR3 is TGTGCCAGCGGTGGGACAGGGCGGGACGATGAGCAGTTCTTC. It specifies CASGGTGRDDEQFF.

The CDR3 DNA reads as TGCGCCAGCACCCCCCGCGGGGGGGATGGGGAGACCCAGTACTTC. This encodes CASTPRGGDGETQYF. This chain connects TRBV10-2 to TRBJ2-5, with 9 nucleotides matching TRBD2. CDR3 size: 15 residues. With 7 bases clipped from V and 5 bases from J, the junction kept 11 bases outside the gene matches. CDR1 is WSHSY and CDR2 is SAAADI in the germline V gene.

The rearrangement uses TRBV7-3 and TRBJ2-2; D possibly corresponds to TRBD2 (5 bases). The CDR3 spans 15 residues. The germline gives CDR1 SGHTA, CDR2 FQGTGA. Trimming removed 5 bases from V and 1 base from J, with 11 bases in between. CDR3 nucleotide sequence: TGTGCCAGCAGCCTCAGAGAGGGGAACACCGGGGAGCTGTTTTTT. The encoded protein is CASSLREGNTGELFF.

The CDR3: CASSLPGQGAMNEQFF. CDR3 sequence (DNA): TGTGCCAGCAGCTTACCGGGACAGGGGGCGATGAATGAGCAGTTCTTC. The rearrangement links TRBV7-9 to TRBJ2-1; TRBD1 matches at 12 bases. V gave up 2 bases and J gave up 7 bases; unmatched junction bases: 6. The CDR3 loop spans 16 amino acids. Germline-derived CDR1 and CDR2 are SEHNR and FQNEAQ (reference sequence).

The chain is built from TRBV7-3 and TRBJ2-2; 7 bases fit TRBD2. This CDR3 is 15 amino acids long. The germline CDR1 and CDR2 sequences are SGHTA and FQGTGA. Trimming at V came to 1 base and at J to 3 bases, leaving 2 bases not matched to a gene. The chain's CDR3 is CASSLMGGDTGELFF. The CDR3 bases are TGTGCCAGCAGCTTAATGGGAGGGGACACCGGGGAGCTGTTTTTT.

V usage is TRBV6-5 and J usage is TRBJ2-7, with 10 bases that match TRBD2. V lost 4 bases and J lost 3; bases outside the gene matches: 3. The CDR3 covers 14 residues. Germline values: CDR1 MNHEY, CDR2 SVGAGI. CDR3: CASSWASGSYEQYF. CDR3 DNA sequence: TGTGCCAGCAGTTGGGCTAGCGGGAGCTACGAGCAGTACTTC.

CDR3 in amino acids: CASSFGVHGYTF. The DNA of the CDR3 is TGTGCCAGCAGCTTCGGGGTCCACGGCTACACCTTC. V and J are TRBV5-8 and TRBJ1-2; no firm D call. Trimming cost V 2 bases and J 8 bases, with 10 bases left between them. CDR1 and CDR2 from the germline V gene are SGHTS and YDEGEE. The CDR3 is made up of 12 amino acids. The full variable domain, completed using reference TRBV5-8 and TRBJ1-2, is EAGVTQSPTHLIKTRGQQATLRCSPISGHTSVYWYQQALGLGLQFLLWYDEGEERNRGNFPPRFSGRQFPNYSSELNVNALELEDSALYLCASSFGVHGYTFGSGTRLTVV.

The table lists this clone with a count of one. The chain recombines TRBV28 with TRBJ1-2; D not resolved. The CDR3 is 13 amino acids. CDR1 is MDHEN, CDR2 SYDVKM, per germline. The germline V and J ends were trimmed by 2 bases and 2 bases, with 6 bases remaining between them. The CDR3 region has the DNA TGTGCCAGCAGTTTAGGAGGGAACTATGGCTACACCTTC. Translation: CASSLGGNYGYTF.

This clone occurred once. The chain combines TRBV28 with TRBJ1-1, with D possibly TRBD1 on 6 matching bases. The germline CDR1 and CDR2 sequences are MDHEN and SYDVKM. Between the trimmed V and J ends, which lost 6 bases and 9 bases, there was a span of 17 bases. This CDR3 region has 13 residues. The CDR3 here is CASSSTTGLKAFF. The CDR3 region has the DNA TGTGCCAGCAGCTCTACGACAGGACTGAAAGCTTTCTTT.

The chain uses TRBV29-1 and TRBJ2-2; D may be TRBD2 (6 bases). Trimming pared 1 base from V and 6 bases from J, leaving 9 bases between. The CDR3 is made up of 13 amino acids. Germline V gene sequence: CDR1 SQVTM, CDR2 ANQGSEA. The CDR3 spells CSVEVGGSGELFF. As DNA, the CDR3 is TGCAGCGTTGAAGTCGGGGGATCCGGGGAGCTGTTTTTT.

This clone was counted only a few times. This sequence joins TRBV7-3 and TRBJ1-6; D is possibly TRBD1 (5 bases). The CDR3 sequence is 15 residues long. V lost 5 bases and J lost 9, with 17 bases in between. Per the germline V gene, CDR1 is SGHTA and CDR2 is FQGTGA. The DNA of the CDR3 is TGTGCCAGCAGCCCATCGGGGGGTGGTAGTTCACCCCTCCACTTT. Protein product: CASSPSGGGSSPLHF.